The source of this T cell receptor beta chain is a study of vaccination effects on CD4 cells after COVID-19. Overall study context: They grew roughly 2 million PBMC in each well, adding 10 IU/ml IL-2 and around 10 ug/ml peptides.

Clones were read by immunoSEQ multiplex PCR, and TCRdb kept only the in-frame ones, dropping some. The table lists some 46,000 clones, more than 65% of them singletons, with about 3.7% in the top ten. A 10-day culture period preceded the isolation of CD4+ T cells. PCR showed that the person got SARS-CoV-2 infection at some point between March and December 2020. Two-dose BNT162b2 or mRNA-1273 vaccination was given to participants. Notes on the study in general: At late timepoints after vaccination, vaccine- and infection-induced clones shrank markedly. Researchers reported few convalescent patients and no early post-infection timepoints in the study.

V shed 3 bases, J shed 2 bases, and the junction held 5 bases outside the gene matches. This CDR3 spans 16 amino acids. From germline, CDR1 is MDHEN and CDR2 SYDVKM. With regard to this clone: As yet, its antigen is unknown.

The rearrangement uses TRBV28 and TRBJ1-5; TRBD1 matches 9 bases. This specimen was CD4+ T cells from PBMCs cultured without peptide, taken after COVID-19 vaccination. This clonotype originated in a human donor who had a prior SARS-CoV-2 infection. CDR3 DNA sequence: TGTGCCAGCAGTTTGGGGACAGGGATTGGCAATCAGCCCCAGCATTTT. The encoded protein is CASSLGTGIGNQPQHF.